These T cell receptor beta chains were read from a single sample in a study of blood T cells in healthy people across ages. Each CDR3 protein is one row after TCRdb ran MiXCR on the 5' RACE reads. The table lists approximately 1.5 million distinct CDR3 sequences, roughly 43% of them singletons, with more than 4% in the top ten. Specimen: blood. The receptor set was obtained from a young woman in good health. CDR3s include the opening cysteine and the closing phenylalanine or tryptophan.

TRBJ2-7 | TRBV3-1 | CASSQALGDLLEQYF
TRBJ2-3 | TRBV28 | CASSPRTAGVEADTQYF
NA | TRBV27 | CASREGLLEETQYF
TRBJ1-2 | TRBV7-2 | CAEVQTEPSHYGYTF
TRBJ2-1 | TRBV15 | CATSRDPAGNEQFF
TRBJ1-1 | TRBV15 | CATSRDLDILKGAFF
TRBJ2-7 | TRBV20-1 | CSATPPISSYEQYF
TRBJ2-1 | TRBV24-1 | CATSEPSYNEQFF
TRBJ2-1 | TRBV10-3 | CAISSSSGEQFF
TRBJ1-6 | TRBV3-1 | CASSHLGDSPLHF
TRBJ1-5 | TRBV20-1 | CSTGGYSNQPQHF
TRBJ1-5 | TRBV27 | CASSFRGDNNQPQHF
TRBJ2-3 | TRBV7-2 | CASSLARRSDTQYF
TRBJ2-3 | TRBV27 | CASSFRPAEVTDTQYF
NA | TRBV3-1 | CASSQGASSSYNEQYF
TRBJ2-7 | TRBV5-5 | CASSPGQPGLASRVYEQYF
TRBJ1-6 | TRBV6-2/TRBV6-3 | CASRRTRAVNSPLHF
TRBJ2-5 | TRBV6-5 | CASSALGTQETQYF
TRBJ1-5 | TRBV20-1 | CSARDGGANQPQHF
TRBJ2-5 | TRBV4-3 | CASSQDPLVGEETQYF
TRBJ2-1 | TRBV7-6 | CASRLGQNNEQFF
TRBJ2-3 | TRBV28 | CASSLTDASTDTQYF
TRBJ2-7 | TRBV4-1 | CASSQKTGVDEQYF
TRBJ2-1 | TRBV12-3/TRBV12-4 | CASTGSSSYNEQFF
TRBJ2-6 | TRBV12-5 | CASGLVRSYGANVLTF
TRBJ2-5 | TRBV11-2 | CASSRWTGDKETQYF
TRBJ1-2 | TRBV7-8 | CASSLVGPSWGYTF
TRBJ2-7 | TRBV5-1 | CASRERPTGSYEQYF
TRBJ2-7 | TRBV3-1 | CASRGQSNEQYF
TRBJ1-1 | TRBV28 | CASSSTGTGYTEAFF
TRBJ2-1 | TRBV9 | CASSAQSSYNEQFF
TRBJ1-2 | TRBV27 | CASSDSGASGYGYTF
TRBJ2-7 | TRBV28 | CTSSFSGGLYEQYF
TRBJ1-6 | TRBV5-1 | CASSPRTRGVVSSPLHF
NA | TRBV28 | CASSSPGIFETQYF
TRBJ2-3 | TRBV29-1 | CSVGLAEQYF
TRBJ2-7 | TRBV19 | CASSSTPIYEQYF
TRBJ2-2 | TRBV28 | CASISGIGTGELFF
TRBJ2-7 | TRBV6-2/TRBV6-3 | CASSYSTVARYNEQYF
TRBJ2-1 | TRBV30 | CAWSKRLGFDEQFF
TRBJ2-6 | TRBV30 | CALDALGGANVLTF
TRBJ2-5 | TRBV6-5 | CASSPTSERGETQYF
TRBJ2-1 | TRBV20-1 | CSARDPAREVSEQFF
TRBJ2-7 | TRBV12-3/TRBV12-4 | CASRSAGNEQYF
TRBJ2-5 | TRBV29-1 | CSVDLAGATETQYF
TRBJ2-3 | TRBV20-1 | CSAIEQGSADTQYF
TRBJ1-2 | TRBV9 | CASSVVGQGPYGYTF
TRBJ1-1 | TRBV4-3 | CASSQLGREAFF